This TCR beta chain was profiled in a study of radiation and T cells in renal cell carcinoma. Time point in this sample: blood 4 weeks post-SBRT, at nephrectomy. Treatment denoted: 15 Gy SBRT to primary tumor, nephrectomy 4 weeks later. The V segment lost 4 bases and the J segment 0 bases; nucleotides outside the gene matches: 7. The length of the CDR3 is 16 residues. The germline CDR1 and CDR2 sequences are LNHDA and SQIVND (reference sequence). Libraries were prepared by immunoSEQ multiplex PCR; TCRdb keeps only in-frame clonotypes and omits some of them. In the table there are tens of thousands of clones, 85% of which are singletons.

J is TRBJ2-7 and V is TRBV19, with 9 bases that match TRBD1. Sequencing was performed on blood, taken from a patient whose treatment included radiotherapy and nephrectomy. This receptor was identified in a middle-aged man with renal cell carcinoma. CDR3 nucleotide sequence: TGTGCCAGTAGTAGGTCAGGACAGGGGTCCTCCTACGAGCAGTACTTC. This translates into CASSRSGQGSSYEQYF.